This TCR beta chain was obtained from a study of HIV-infected patients and healthy controls. Study outcomes and limitations: Significantly higher mean Gini indices appeared in HIV-infected repertoires, possibly reflecting oligoclonality. The authors saw processing only sixteen HIV-infected individuals as a major limitation on generality.

Judged by abundance, this clonotype is medium-sized. Its antigen is as yet unknown. Reverse transcription used 450 to 650 ng RNA and constant-region primers for alpha and beta. Each of the alpha and beta chains got its own library through chain-specific third strand synthesis with indices. TCRdb re-called the 5' RACE reads with MiXCR, one entry per CDR3 protein. The sample has 8,000 to 13,000 distinct CDR3 sequences, around 7.6% seen once. The repertoire came from unfractionated whole blood and reflected all unsorted peripheral T cells. RNA came from about 2.5 ml of peripheral blood. The length of the CDR3 is 13 residues. Germline values: CDR1 SGHAT, CDR2 FQDESV (reference sequence). With 5 bases clipped from V and 5 bases from J, the junction kept 4 bases outside the gene matches.

The TCR originated in an adult in good health. The sample taken for sequencing was blood. V and J are TRBV11-1 and TRBJ2-3, with 7 bases identical to TRBD1. The CDR3 sequence: CASSPRTGDTQYF. Here the CDR3 DNA reads TGTGCCAGCAGCCCAAGGACAGGAGATACGCAGTATTTT. The variable domain in full, completed from reference TRBV11-1 and TRBJ2-3, reads EAEVAQSPRYKITEKSQAVAFWCDPISGHATLYWYRQILGQGPELLVQFQDESVVDDSQLPKDRFSAERLKGVDSTLKIQPAELGDSAMYLCASSPRTGDTQYFGPGTRLTVL.